This T cell receptor (beta chain) was sequenced during a study of cytomegalovirus exposure and HLA in healthy donors. The count of this clone is one. Profiling relied on immunoSEQ multiplex PCR, and the TCRdb table lists in-frame clones only, not all of them. The sample records over 55,000 clones, 90% being singletons. The CDR3 spans 16 residues. V lost 4 bases, J lost 3 bases, and 8 bases stayed unmatched. Looked up from germline, CDR1 is SGHDN and CDR2 is FVKESK. Sequencing was done on a sample of PBMCs. This receptor was identified in a man aged 18 to 30 in good health and CMV-seronegative. V gene TRBV14 combines with J gene TRBJ1-4; 7 nucleotides align to TRBD1. The CDR3 sequence is CASSRHRTGPNEKLFF. CDR3 bases: TGTGCCAGCAGCCGCCACCGGACAGGACCTAATGAAAAACTGTTTTTT.